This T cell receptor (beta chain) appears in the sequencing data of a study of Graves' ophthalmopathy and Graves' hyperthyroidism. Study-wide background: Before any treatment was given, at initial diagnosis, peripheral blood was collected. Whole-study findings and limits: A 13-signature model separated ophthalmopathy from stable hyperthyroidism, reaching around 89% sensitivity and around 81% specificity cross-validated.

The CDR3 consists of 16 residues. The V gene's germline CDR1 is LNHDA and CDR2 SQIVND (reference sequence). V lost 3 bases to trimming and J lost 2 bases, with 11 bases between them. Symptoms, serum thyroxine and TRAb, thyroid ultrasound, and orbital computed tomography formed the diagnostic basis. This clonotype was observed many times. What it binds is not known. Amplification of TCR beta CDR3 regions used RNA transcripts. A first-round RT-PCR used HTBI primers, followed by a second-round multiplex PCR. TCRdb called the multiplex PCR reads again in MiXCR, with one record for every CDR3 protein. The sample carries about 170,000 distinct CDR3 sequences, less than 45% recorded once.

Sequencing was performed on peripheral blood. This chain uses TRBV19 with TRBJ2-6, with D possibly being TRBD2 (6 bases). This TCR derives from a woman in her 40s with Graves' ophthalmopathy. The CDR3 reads CASSIRSGAGANVLTF. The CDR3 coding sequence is TGTGCCAGTAGTATCAGATCGGGGGCTGGGGCCAACGTCCTGACTTTC.